These 9 T cell receptor beta chains came from one sample sequenced in a study of blood T cell repertoires in COVID-19. Data came from immunoSEQ multiplex PCR; TCRdb stores just in-frame clones and leaves some out. The data show more than 150,000 clones, roughly nine tenths seen once. Sample: PBMCs or T cells enriched from blood (not recorded which). Receptors originate from a woman aged 45-65 years who had recovered from COVID-19.

The chain recombines TRBV24-1 with TRBJ2-1, with 8 positions matching TRBD2. This CDR3 has 17 residues. Germline values: CDR1 KGHDR, CDR2 SFDVKD. V shed 3 bases, J shed 0 bases, and the junction held 6 bases outside the gene matches. The CDR3 nucleotides read TGTGCCACCAGTGATCTACCCAGCGGGAGCTCCTACAATGAGCAGTTCTTC. Encoded protein: CATSDLPSGSSYNEQFF.

The CDR3 DNA reads TGTGCCAGCAGTTTACGAATGGGAGCAGATACGCAGTATTTT. This codes for CASSLRMGADTQYF. The V gene is TRBV27, the J gene TRBJ2-3; TRBD2 might be the D (5 bases). Trimming cost V 2 bases and J 4 bases, with 10 bases left between them. Per the germline V gene, CDR1 is MNHEY and CDR2 is SMNVEV (reference sequence). This CDR3 region has 14 residues.

The V call is TRBV11-2, the J call TRBJ2-2, with 10 bases fitting TRBD2. Germline assignment: CDR1 SGHAT and CDR2 FQNNGV. The V gene end was trimmed by 1 base and the J gene end by 7 bases; junction bases not matched to a gene: 9. This CDR3 comprises 17 residues. CDR3 sequence: CASSLGLAGALGGELFF. DNA of the CDR3: TGTGCCAGCAGCTTAGGGCTAGCGGGAGCCCTTGGCGGGGAGCTGTTTTTT.

Only one count was recorded for this clone. The chain recombines TRBV11-3 with TRBJ2-1; D gene ambiguous. The CDR3 is 16 residues long. Trimming took off 1 base at V and 0 bases at J, with 10 bases between the two ends. Germline loops: CDR1 SGHNT, CDR2 YENEEA. The CDR3 bases are TGTGCCAGCAGCTTAGTTCTATTAAGCTCCTACAATGAGCAGTTCTTC. This gives the protein CASSLVLLSSYNEQFF.

The chain joins TRBV29-1 to TRBJ1-1; 7 nucleotides match TRBD1. Looked up from germline, CDR1 is SQVTM and CDR2 is ANQGSEA. V was clipped by 4 bases and J by 0 bases; unmatched bases: 8. The CDR3 sequence is 15 residues long. CDR3 sequence (DNA): TGCAGCGTTGTGGTCAGGGGGGCTATGAACACTGAAGCTTTCTTT. Residues: CSVVVRGAMNTEAFF.

The CDR3 loop reads CAWSPRGPHNQPQHF. CDR3 bases: TGTGCCTGGAGTCCTAGGGGGCCACATAATCAGCCCCAGCATTTT. V gene TRBV30 combines with J gene TRBJ1-5; the match to TRBD1 covers 7 bases. The CDR3 totals 15 residues. Germline V CDR1 and CDR2: GTSNPN, SVGIG (reference sequence). V was pared by 2 bases and J by 4 bases, with 8 bases of the junction left unmatched.

The rearrangement links TRBV18 to TRBJ2-7, with 8 nucleotides matching TRBD1. Germline lookup yields CDR1 KGHSH and CDR2 LQKENI. The CDR3 totals 14 residues. The V segment lost 3 bases and the J segment 2 bases; nucleotides outside the gene matches: 3. The CDR3 DNA reads TGTGCCAGCTCACCCGGGACAGGACCCTACGAGCAGTACTTC. Its translation: CASSPGTGPYEQYF.

This rearrangement joins TRBV28 to TRBJ1-1; no clear D gene. The CDR3 covers 11 residues. Trimming pared 8 bases from V and 9 bases from J, leaving 13 bases between. The germline gives CDR1 MDHEN, CDR2 SYDVKM. CDR3 region: CASSTLGKAFF. In nucleotides, the CDR3 is TGTGCCAGCTCCACGCTCGGGAAAGCTTTCTTT.

The rearrangement links TRBV3-1 (or the pseudogene TRBV3-2) to TRBJ2-6, with D possibly matching TRBD2 (6 bases). The CDR3 is made up of 18 amino acids. V lost 1 base, J lost 0 bases, and 13 bases lay in between. Germline lookup yields CDR1 LGHDT and CDR2 YNNKEL (reference sequence). Written as DNA, the CDR3 is TGTGCCAGCAGCCAAGTTTACCGGCGGGGCTCTGGGGCCAACGTCCTGACTTTC. This gives the protein CASSQVYRRGSGANVLTF.